This is a list of T cell receptor beta chains from one sample in a study of response to subunit inactivated influenza vaccine. One entry per CDR3 protein, called by TCRdb with MiXCR from the RT-PCR reads. The sample has around 650,000 distinct CDR3 sequences; about a sixth are singletons. Sequenced here: PBMCs from blood, sampled 12 days after vaccination. These receptors came from a man aged 50-60 years who received an inactivated influenza vaccine. CDR3s include the opening cysteine and the closing phenylalanine or tryptophan. D genes are given only for firm matches. Rows give clone size only sometimes, using once, few, many, or a class for an expanded clone.

>TRBJ1-5|TRBV21-1|few|.
CASSKQSSWAGQPQHF
TGTGCCAGCAGCAAACAATCGTCTTGGGCTGGTCAGCCCCAGCATTTT
>TRBJ1-4|TRBV7-2|few|TRBD1
CASSSGQGGNEKLFF
TGTGCCAGCAGCTCCGGACAGGGCGGAAATGAAAAACTGTTTTTT
>TRBJ2-7|TRBV11-2|.|TRBD2
CASTLVSGKGYEQYF
TGTGCCAGCACCTTAGTTAGCGGGAAAGGGTACGAGCAGTACTTC
>TRBJ2-7|TRBV28|few|TRBD1
CASSSDRVNEQYF
TGTGCCAGCAGTTCCGACAGGGTGAACGAGCAGTACTTC
>TRBJ2-2|TRBV19|few|.
CASSMGGRTGELFF
TGTGCCAGTAGTATGGGCGGGCGTACCGGGGAGCTGTTTTTT
>TRBJ2-7|TRBV4-2|.|TRBD2
CASSQVAQRDSGDEQYF
TGTGCCAGCAGCCAAGTTGCTCAGCGGGATTCGGGAGACGAGCAGTACTTC
>TRBJ2-3|TRBV9|few|.
CASSAQVDSTDTQYF
TGTGCCAGCAGCGCCCAGGTCGATAGCACAGATACGCAGTATTTT
>TRBJ2-5|TRBV7-2|.|TRBD1
CASSPGDRQETQYF
TGTGCCAGCAGCCCCGGGGACAGACAAGAGACCCAGTACTTC
>TRBJ2-7|TRBV20-1|few|.
CRPGAIEQHSYEQYF
TGCAGGCCAGGGGCGATAGAACAGCACTCCTACGAGCAGTACTTC
>TRBJ2-7|TRBV28|.|.
CASSFGGYTYEQYF
TGTGCCAGCAGTTTCGGGGGCTACACTTACGAGCAGTACTTC
>TRBJ2-7|TRBV7-6|.|.
CASSLVGRPGGEQYF
TGTGCCAGCAGCTTAGTTGGGAGGCCCGGTGGCGAGCAGTACTTC
>TRBJ1-3|TRBV18|few|.
CASSPTTGGNTIYF
TGTGCCAGCTCACCAACGACAGGCGGAAACACCATATATTTT
>TRBJ2-3|TRBV7-2|.|.
CASSLPPGHRTDTQYF
TGTGCCAGCAGCTTACCTCCGGGGCACCGCACAGATACGCAGTATTTT
>TRBJ1-2|TRBV10-3|few|.
CAISFSPSDGYTF
TGTGCCATCAGTTTTTCCCCTTCGGATGGCTACACCTTC
>TRBJ2-3|TRBV10-3|.|TRBD1
CAARDSSPALGVKQYF
TGTGCCGCCAGGGACAGCTCTCCAGCGCTGGGCGTAAAGCAGTATTTT
>TRBJ2-7|TRBV6-2/TRBV6-3|.|TRBD2
CATSGGGYEQYF
TGTGCCACCAGCGGGGGCGGGTACGAGCAGTACTTC
>TRBJ2-7|TRBV5-4|.|.
CASSLESGRIDEQYF
TGTGCCAGCAGCTTGGAGTCGGGCCGAATCGACGAGCAGTACTTC
>TRBJ1-4|TRBV6-6|few|.
CASSTGTGPKLFF
TGTGCCAGCAGTACCGGGACTGGGCCGAAACTGTTTTTT
>TRBJ1-5|TRBV20-1|few|.
CSAVARYNQPQHF
TGCAGTGCTGTAGCCAGGTACAATCAGCCCCAGCATTTT
>TRBJ2-5|TRBV5-1|many|TRBD1
CASSLRQGETQYF
TGCGCCAGCAGCTTAAGACAGGGGGAGACCCAGTACTTC
>TRBJ2-3|TRBV3-1|many|TRBD2
CASSQRGGYTDTQYF
TGTGCCAGCAGCCAACGCGGGGGATATACAGATACGCAGTATTTT
>TRBJ2-2|TRBV6-2/TRBV6-3|many|TRBD2
CASSFVIAGDPGELFF
TGTGCCAGCAGTTTCGTGATAGCGGGAGACCCCGGGGAGCTGTTTTTT
>TRBJ2-7|TRBV4-1|few|.
CASSQVDRYDYEQYF
TGCGCCAGCAGCCAAGTTGACAGATACGACTACGAGCAGTACTTC
>TRBJ2-3|TRBV7-7|.|.
CASSSPRGLKYF
TGTGCTAGCAGCTCCCCCCGGGGCTTGAAGTATTTT
>TRBJ1-2|TRBV6-5|.|.
CASSYSTAGPNYGYTF
TGTGCCAGCAGTTACTCTACGGCAGGACCTAACTATGGCTACACCTTC
>TRBJ2-7|TRBV10-3|.|.
CATGEYEQYF
TGTGCCACCGGGGAGTACGAGCAGTACTTC
>TRBJ2-7|TRBV6-2/TRBV6-3|few|.
CASSYSRGTRYEQYF
TGTGCCAGCAGTTATAGTCGGGGCACCCGTTACGAGCAGTACTTC
>TRBJ2-1|TRBV11-1|few|TRBD1
CASSGDRGAFDNEQFF
TGTGCCAGCAGCGGAGACAGGGGTGCTTTCGACAATGAGCAGTTCTTC
>TRBJ2-3|TRBV29-1|.|.
CSVEEDSAQYF
TGCAGCGTTGAAGAGGACTCCGCGCAGTATTTT
>TRBJ2-1|TRBV5-6|many|.
CASSSQGVEQFF
TGTGCCAGCAGCTCACAGGGAGTTGAGCAGTTCTTC
>TRBJ2-3|TRBV10-3|.|.
CAINTRETDTQYF
TGTGCCATCAACACCAGGGAAACAGATACGCAGTATTTT
>TRBJ2-5|TRBV4-1|.|.
CASSQGGTAGQETQYF
TGCGCCAGCAGCCAAGGTGGAACTGCCGGTCAAGAGACCCAGTACTTC
>TRBJ2-3|TRBV12-3/TRBV12-4|many|TRBD2
CASRIGTSADTQYF
TGTGCCAGCAGGATAGGGACTAGCGCAGATACGCAGTATTTT
>TRBJ1-6|TRBV5-1|few|.
CASSLDATNSPLHF
TGCGCCAGCAGCTTGGATGCAACGAATTCACCCCTCCACTTT
>TRBJ2-3|TRBV25-1|few|TRBD1
CASTPAGTVSTDTQYF
TGTGCCAGCACCCCTGCTGGGACAGTGAGCACAGATACGCAGTATTTT
>TRBJ1-2|TRBV20-1|.|TRBD1
CSARPPTGAVGYTF
TGCAGTGCTCGACCCCCCACAGGGGCGGTTGGCTACACCTTC
>TRBJ1-4|TRBV7-9|.|TRBD1
CASSPWTGGRRDEKLFF
TGTGCCAGCAGCCCATGGACAGGGGGCCGCCGGGATGAAAAACTGTTTTTT
>TRBJ2-1|TRBV5-1|.|.
CASSLGQNSYNEQFF
TGCGCCAGCAGCTTGGGACAGAACTCCTACAATGAGCAGTTCTTC
>TRBJ2-1|TRBV4-2|many|.
CASSHPGEMNNEQFF
TGTGCCAGCAGCCACCCCGGGGAAATGAACAATGAGCAGTTCTTC
>TRBJ2-3|TRBV6-5|.|.
CASSYRDTADTQYF
TGTGCCAGCAGTTATCGGGACACCGCAGATACGCAGTATTTT
>TRBJ2-3|TRBV4-3|.|.
CASSQDTGFSDTQYF
TGCGCCAGCAGCCAAGATACGGGGTTCTCAGATACGCAGTATTTT
>TRBJ2-4|TRBV11-2|few|.
CASSLDLFLAEQYF
TGTGCCAGCAGCTTAGATCTCTTCCTGGCAGAACAGTACTTC
>TRBJ1-2|TRBV4-1|.|.
CASRPTGRYGYTF
TGCGCCAGCAGACCCACAGGGAGGTATGGCTACACCTTC
>TRBJ2-3|TRBV6-1|.|TRBD2
CASSESPLAAGDTQYF
TGTGCCAGCAGTGAATCCCCCCTAGCGGCTGGGGATACGCAGTATTTT
>TRBJ1-1|TRBV6-2/TRBV6-3|.|.
CASSYAVSQNTEAFF
TGTGCCAGCAGTTACGCGGTCAGTCAGAACACTGAAGCTTTCTTT
>TRBJ1-2|TRBV29-1|few|TRBD1
CSGDSSYYGYTF
TGCAGCGGGGACAGTTCCTATTACGGCTACACCTTC
>TRBJ2-3|TRBV20-1|.|.
CSGAKAISTDTQYF
TGCAGTGGAGCGAAGGCCATCAGCACAGATACGCAGTATTTT
>TRBJ2-5|TRBV12-3/TRBV12-4|many|.
CASSSRTVRRKTQYF
TGTGCCAGCAGTTCCCGGACTGTTCGGCGGAAGACCCAGTACTTC
>TRBJ1-5|TRBV28|few|.
CASSSASFQGRQPQHF
TGTGCCAGCAGTTCCGCTTCATTCCAGGGCCGTCAGCCCCAGCATTTT
>TRBJ2-1|TRBV9|many|.
CASSVDNPRLQGHEQFF
TGTGCCAGCAGCGTAGACAATCCCCGCCTGCAGGGGCATGAGCAGTTCTTC
>TRBJ2-7|TRBV12-3/TRBV12-4|few|.
CASSPLARHEQYF
TGTGCCAGCAGCCCGCTTGCACGGCACGAGCAGTACTTC
>TRBJ2-1|TRBV18|.|.
CASSPTRDEQFF
TGTGCCAGCTCACCGACTCGGGATGAGCAGTTCTTC